This passage covers 3 T cell receptor beta chains from one sample sequenced in a study of blood T cell repertoires in COVID-19. The table came from immunoSEQ multiplex PCR; TCRdb's copy has only in-frame clones and leaves some out. This sample has a few hundred thousand clones, with roughly 84% found just once. Sequencing was carried out using peripheral blood. The receptors shown here come from a person between 70 and 80 years old with COVID-19, enrolled during active disease.

V usage is TRBV27 and J usage is TRBJ1-4; perhaps TRBD1 as D (6 bases). The V gene lost 5 bases and the J gene lost 6 bases, with 16 bases spanning the gap. The CDR3 is 15 residues long. The germline V gene encodes CDR1 MNHEY and CDR2 SMNVEV (reference sequence). The CDR3 protein is CASSVNRAGDEKLFF. CDR3 coding DNA: TGTGCCAGCAGTGTAAACAGGGCTGGGGATGAAAAACTGTTTTTT. Drawing the rest from reference TRBV27 and TRBJ1-4, the complete variable domain is EAQVTQNPRYLITVTGKKLTVTCSQNMNHEYMSWYRQDPGLGLRQIYYSMNVEVTDKGDVPEGYKVSRKEKRNFPLILESPSPNQTSLYFCASSVNRAGDEKLFFGSGTQLSVL.

The chain couples TRBV6-5 to TRBJ1-4; no clear D gene. CDR1 is MNHEY, CDR2 SVGAGI, per germline. The CDR3 runs to 14 residues. V was pared by 4 bases and J by 4 bases, with 10 bases between. Here the CDR3 reads CASSWTVYNEKLFF. CDR3 nucleotide sequence: TGTGCCAGCAGTTGGACTGTTTATAATGAAAAACTGTTTTTT.

Here the CDR3 DNA reads TGTGCCAGCAGCTTAGCTTGGAACACTGAAGCTTTCTTT. It encodes CASSLAWNTEAFF. The chain recombines TRBV11-3 with TRBJ1-1; D unclear. Germline assignment: CDR1 SGHNT and CDR2 YENEEA. With 1 base removed from V and 1 base from J, the gap between germline ends came to 4 bases. CDR3 length: 13 amino acids.